The rows below give T cell receptor beta chains drawn from one sample of a study of blood T cell repertoires in COVID-19. Data came from immunoSEQ multiplex PCR; TCRdb stores just in-frame clones and leaves some out. The table shows more than 250,000 clones, with approximately 84% occurring only once. Sequenced: peripheral blood. The receptors were sampled from a human donor in a cohort sampled during active COVID-19. Each CDR3 is given with its conserved first and last residue. The D gene is left open where the match is weak. Expanded clones are given a class, and other clones once, few, many or no size at all.

v_call	j_call	clone_size	d_call	cdr3_nt	cdr3_aa
TRBV9	TRBJ1-5	NA	NA	TGTGCCAGCAGCACGGGGTCGGCAGGTCAGCCCCAGCATTTT	CASSTGSAGQPQHF
TRBV27	TRBJ2-1	NA	TRBD1	TGTGCCAGCAGCTACAGGGGTAATGAGCAGTTCTTC	CASSYRGNEQFF
TRBV11-2	TRBJ1-4	NA	NA	TGTGCCAGCAGCCCCGGGCGGGGAGGGGAAAAACTGTTTTTT	CASSPGRGGEKLFF
TRBV10-2	TRBJ2-1	NA	TRBD2	TGCGCCAGCAGTGACCTCGAGATTGGGCTAGCGGGGGGGTCCCTCGGTGAGCAGTTCTTC	CASSDLEIGLAGGSLGEQFF
TRBV19	TRBJ1-1	few	NA	TGTGCCAGTAAGCAGAGGGCCCAACTTCGTCGGGAAGCTTTCTTT	CASKQRAQLRREAFF
TRBV5-1	TRBJ1-5	NA	NA	TGCGCCAGCAGCTTCGGGGGGGACCCCAATCAGCCCCAGCATTTT	CASSFGGDPNQPQHF
TRBV5-4	TRBJ1-5	NA	NA	TGTGCCAGCAGCGCTGTCCCAGGGGGCAATCAGCCCCAGCATTTT	CASSAVPGGNQPQHF
TRBV29-1	TRBJ2-1	NA	NA	TGCAGCGTGGAAGCGGGTGAGGAGCAGTTCTTC	CSVEAGEEQFF
TRBV6-5	TRBJ1-5	NA	NA	TGTGCCAGCAGAACCGCGAATCAGCCCCAGCATTTT	CASRTANQPQHF
TRBV9	TRBJ2-3	NA	NA	TGTGCCAGCAGCCCCGGACAGTTCACAGATACGCAGTATTTT	CASSPGQFTDTQYF
TRBV28	TRBJ2-1	NA	TRBD2	TGTGCCAGCAGTTTAGCGGGAGGCCGGGGCAATGAGCAGTTCTTC	CASSLAGGRGNEQFF
TRBV10-3	TRBJ1-1	few	TRBD1	TGTGCCATCAGTGAGTCGATGGGACAGGGGGCTGGAGGAGCTTTCTTT	CAISESMGQGAGGAFF
TRBV27	TRBJ1-5	NA	TRBD1	TGTGCCAGCAGTCCTCGAACAGGACAGGGCAATCAGCCCCAGCATTTT	CASSPRTGQGNQPQHF
TRBV19	TRBJ1-1	NA	NA	TGTGCCAGCAGAATTGAGAACACTGAAGCTTTCTTT	CASRIENTEAFF
TRBV13	TRBJ2-7	NA	TRBD2	TGTGCCAGCAGCTCGGTTAGCGGGGACTCACCCAAACCCTACGAGCAGTACTTC	CASSSVSGDSPKPYEQYF
TRBV7-3	TRBJ2-7	NA	TRBD2	TGTGCCAGCAGCTTAGCGGGAGTGGGCGAGCAGTACTTC	CASSLAGVGEQYF
TRBV5-1	TRBJ2-1	NA	TRBD2	TGCGCCAGCAGCTTGGGAGCGGGAGTATTTGATGAGCAGTTCTTC	CASSLGAGVFDEQFF
TRBV4-1	TRBJ2-1	NA	TRBD2	TGCGCCAGCAGTAAAAGCGGGGCCGGCCACAATGAGCAGTTCTTC	CASSKSGAGHNEQFF
TRBV10-2	TRBJ2-2	NA	TRBD1	TGCGCCAGCAGCGGGACAGGGAGCACCGGGGAGCTGTTTTTT	CASSGTGSTGELFF
TRBV5-1	TRBJ2-5	NA	TRBD2	TGCGCCAGCGCCCCGACTAGCGCTATCCAAGAGACCCAGTACTTC	CASAPTSAIQETQYF
TRBV28	TRBJ1-5	NA	NA	TGTGCCAGCAGTTTATTCGGGGGCGGGGGTCAGCCCCAGCATTTT	CASSLFGGGGQPQHF
TRBV19	TRBJ1-5	few	NA	TGTGCCAGTAGTAGCCGTTTGGGCGTGGGGGCCGGCGGCAATCAGCCCCAGCATTTT	CASSSRLGVGAGGNQPQHF
TRBV27	TRBJ2-7	NA	NA	TGTGCCAGCAGTTTATCGACGGGCTCCTACGAGCAGTACTTC	CASSLSTGSYEQYF
TRBV4-3	TRBJ1-4	NA	TRBD1	TGCGCCAGCAGCCCCCAGGGGACAGATAATGAAAAACTGTTTTTT	CASSPQGTDNEKLFF
TRBV6-5	TRBJ2-3	NA	NA	TGTGCCAGCAGTTATGGGGGGGGGCGCACAGATACGCAGTATTTT	CASSYGGGRTDTQYF
TRBV2	TRBJ1-1	NA	TRBD1	TGTGCCAGCAGCCTATTAACAGGGGATGGAGCTTTCTTT	CASSLLTGDGAFF
TRBV28	TRBJ2-2	NA	TRBD1	TGTGCCAGCAGTCCCTCCGGGACAGGGGGATTCACCGGGGAGCTGTTTTTT	CASSPSGTGGFTGELFF
TRBV5-1	TRBJ2-1	NA	NA	TGCGCCAGCAGCTTGCCCACTAGAAATGAGCAGTTCTTC	CASSLPTRNEQFF
TRBV10-3	TRBJ2-3	NA	NA	TGTGCCATCAAAAGCCCTAGCACAGATACGCAGTATTTT	CAIKSPSTDTQYF
TRBV7-8	TRBJ2-3	once	NA	TGTGCCAGCAGCCTGGGGGGGGGCAGGGATACGCAGTATTTT	CASSLGGGRDTQYF
TRBV18	TRBJ2-7	NA	NA	TGTGCCAGCTCACCATCACAGGGAAACTACGAGCAGTACTTC	CASSPSQGNYEQYF
TRBV6-4	TRBJ2-2	NA	NA	TGTGCCAGCAGTGACTCGAACGGGGGAAGCACCGGGGAGCTGTTTTTT	CASSDSNGGSTGELFF
TRBV5-4	TRBJ2-1	NA	NA	TGTGCCAGCAGCTTCGCTAGCCGCCCGAACAATGAGCAGTTCTTC	CASSFASRPNNEQFF